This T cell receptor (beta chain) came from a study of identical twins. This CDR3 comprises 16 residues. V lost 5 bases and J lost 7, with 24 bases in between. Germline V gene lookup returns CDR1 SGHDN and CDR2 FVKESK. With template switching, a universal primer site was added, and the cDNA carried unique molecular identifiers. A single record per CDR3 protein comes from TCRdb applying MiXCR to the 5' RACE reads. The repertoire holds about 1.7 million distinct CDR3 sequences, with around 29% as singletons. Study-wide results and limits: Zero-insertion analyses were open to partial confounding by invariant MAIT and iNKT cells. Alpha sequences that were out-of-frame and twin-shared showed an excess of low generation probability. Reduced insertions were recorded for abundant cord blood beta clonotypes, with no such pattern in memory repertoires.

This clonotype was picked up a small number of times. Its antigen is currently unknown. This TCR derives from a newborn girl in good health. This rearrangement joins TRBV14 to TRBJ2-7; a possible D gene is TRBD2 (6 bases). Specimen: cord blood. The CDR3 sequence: CASSSTGTYLANEQYF. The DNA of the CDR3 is TGTGCCAGCAGCAGCACCGGGACTTACCTCGCCAATGAGCAGTACTTC. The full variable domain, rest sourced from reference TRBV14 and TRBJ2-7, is EAGVTQFPSHSVIEKGQTVTLRCDPISGHDNLYWYRRVMGKEIKFLLHFVKESKQDESGMPNNRFLAERTGGTYSTLKVQPAELEDSGVYFCASSSTGTYLANEQYFGPGTRLTVT.